This T cell receptor beta chain stems from a study of OX40 agonist ivuxolimab in advanced cancers. This clone was counted a single time. Trimming removed 6 bases from V and 6 bases from J, with 15 bases in between. Looked up from germline, CDR1 is MDHEN and CDR2 is SYDVKM. The CDR3 totals 14 residues. Using immunoSEQ multiplex PCR, the repertoire was profiled, and TCRdb retains in-frame clones only, with some absent. This sample has tens of thousands of clones, with roughly 86% found just once. J is TRBJ1-5 and V is TRBV28, with a possible D match to TRBD1 (6 bases). The source is an adult with an advanced solid tumor such as melanoma, head and neck, liver or kidney cancer. The source was CD4+ or CD8+ T cells sorted from blood, collected in a trial of the OX40 agonist ivuxolimab. Written as DNA, the CDR3 is TGTGCCAGCAGGAAATTGGGGGGCTTTCAGCCCCAGCATTTT. Translating it yields CASRKLGGFQPQHF. Looking up the rest from reference TRBV28 and TRBJ1-5 gives the full variable domain: DVKVTQSSRYLVKRTGEKVFLECVQDMDHENMFWYRQDPGLGLRLIYFSYDVKMKEKGDIPEGYSVSREKKERFSLILESASTNQTSMYLCASRKLGGFQPQHFGDGTRLSIL.